This is a list of T cell receptor beta chains from one sample in a study of blood T cells in healthy people across ages. TCRdb reprocessed the 5' RACE reads with MiXCR, giving one entry per CDR3 protein. The sample includes about 1 million distinct CDR3 sequences, under 30% seen only once; the top ten take about 0.8%. These same data were also listed under a study on T cells of mothers and their children.

The specimen was blood. The source is a girl under 10 years old in good health. The CDR3 runs from the conserved cysteine through the conserved F or W. A D gene is named only where the DNA matches it firmly. The listing skips clone size in some rows; elsewhere it reads once, few, many or a size class.

j_gene,d_gene,v_gene,abundance,CDR3nt,CDR3aa
TRBJ2-7,.,TRBV19,.,TGTGCCAGTACTCCTAGGGGTGGCGGGGACTTCTCCTACGAGCAGTACTTC,CASTPRGGGDFSYEQYF
TRBJ2-7,.,TRBV6-6,few,TGTGCCAGCAGCCAGGTGGATAGGCAGTGGGGCGAGCAGTACTTC,CASSQVDRQWGEQYF
TRBJ2-1,TRBD2,TRBV4-1,few,TGCGCCAGCGCAAGAACTACTAACAGCGGGAGTCAGGGTGAGCAGTTCTTC,CASARTTNSGSQGEQFF
TRBJ1-5,.,TRBV11-2,few,TGTGCCAGCAGCTTAGGGGGTTATGGTGTGAGAGAGCCCCAGCATTTT,CASSLGGYGVREPQHF
TRBJ2-1,TRBD2,TRBV4-1,few,TGCGCCAGCAATTCTGAGGAGCGGGAGGGGAGCTCCTACAATGAGCAGTTCTTC,CASNSEEREGSSYNEQFF
TRBJ2-5,.,TRBV27,few,TGTGCCAGCAGTTTATCGTTGTTAGAGACCCAGTACTTC,CASSLSLLETQYF
TRBJ2-5,.,TRBV7-9,few,TGTGCCAGCAGCTTAAAAGTCGGCCTTAGGGGCGAGACCCAGTACTTC,CASSLKVGLRGETQYF
TRBJ2-3,.,TRBV27,.,TGTGCCAGCAGTTCTTTGCAGGGTGTCACAGATACGCAGTATTTT,CASSSLQGVTDTQYF
TRBJ1-1,.,TRBV20-1,few,TGCAGTGCACTTGAAGGAAACACTGAAGCTTTCTTT,CSALEGNTEAFF
TRBJ2-4,TRBD1,TRBV9,.,TGTGCCAGCAGCGTTGACAGGGCAGGGAACATTCAGTACTTC,CASSVDRAGNIQYF
TRBJ2-7,.,TRBV7-2,few,TGTGCCAGCAGCTTGCGACTAGGTTGGCCCTACGAGCAGTACTTC,CASSLRLGWPYEQYF
TRBJ1-2,TRBD1,TRBV7-9,few,TGTGCCAGCAGCTTAGCCGGGACAGGGGGCCTCTATGGCTACACCTTC,CASSLAGTGGLYGYTF
TRBJ2-7,TRBD1,TRBV6-6,few,TGTGCCAGCAGCACAGGGGAGTCCTACGAGCAGTACTTC,CASSTGESYEQYF